Below, 15 T cell receptor beta chains from the same sample are listed, as sequenced in a study of beta chain features in type 1 diabetes. TCRB transcripts that were expressed got sequenced, as all of the isolated RNA had been reverse transcribed. Here immunoSEQ multiplex PCR was the method, and the copy in TCRdb shows in-frame clones only, minus some. The sample carries 70,000 to 95,000 clones, around a third recorded once. The specimen was stem cell memory CD4+ T cells from blood. These receptors were taken from a woman in her late teens or twenties in good health.

There are a few counts of this clone. This sample also contains other DNA sequences that code for the same CDR3. The rearrangement joins TRBV9 to TRBJ1-2; D is ambiguous. V was cut by 0 bases and J by 2 bases, with 5 bases left in between. Per germline, CDR1 SGDLS and CDR2 YYNGEE. The CDR3 runs to 13 residues. The CDR3 here is CASSVDSNYGYTF. The CDR3 nucleotides are TGTGCCAGCAGCGTAGACAGCAACTATGGCTACACCTTC. Based on the CDR3 plus reference TRBV9 and TRBJ1-2, the full variable domain is DSGVTQTPKHLITATGQRVTLRCSPRSGDLSVYWYQQSLDQGLQFLIQYYNGEERAKGNILERFSAQQFPDLHSELNLSSLELGDSALYFCASSVDSNYGYTFGSGTRLTVV.

This clone has a handful of counts. The chain carries TRBV4-3 and TRBJ2-3, with TRBD1 identical over 8 bases. The CDR3 runs 17 residues. V shed 2 bases, J shed 2 bases, and the junction held 9 bases outside the gene matches. Germline CDR1 reads LGHNA; CDR2 reads YSLEER. CDR3 amino acids: CASSQMRDRGATDTQYF. CDR3 sequence (DNA): TGCGCCAGCAGCCAAATGCGAGACAGGGGAGCCACAGATACGCAGTATTTT.

This sequence joins TRBV29-1 and TRBJ2-1; 8 bases map to TRBD1. V was clipped by 6 bases and J by 8 bases; unmatched bases: 9. In germline, CDR1 is SQVTM, CDR2 ANQGSEA. The CDR3 length is 13 residues. The CDR3 loop is CSVAGQGGDEQFF. In DNA form, the CDR3 reads TGCAGCGTAGCTGGACAGGGTGGGGATGAGCAGTTCTTC.

This clone has a handful of counts. V is TRBV10-2 and J is TRBJ2-1, with 8 bases fitting TRBD2. In germline, CDR1 is WSHSY, CDR2 SAAADI. This CDR3 is built from 14 residues. V lost 11 bases, J lost 4 bases, and 10 bases stayed unmatched. CDR3 in DNA: TGCGCCGGTCGCCCCCGGGAGGGGTACAATGAGCAGTTCTTC. Translated: CAGRPREGYNEQFF.

The rearrangement links TRBV4-2 to TRBJ2-5; 11 bases fit TRBD2. This CDR3 is built from 16 residues. Unmatched junction bases numbered 7, after V lost 4 bases and J lost 3 bases. In germline, CDR1 is LGHNA, CDR2 YNFKEQ. The CDR3 nucleotides read TGTGCCAGCAGCCGTGATAGCGGGGGGGCCGAAGAGACCCAGTACTTC. This codes for CASSRDSGGAEETQYF.

The gene calls are TRBV2 and TRBJ2-2; no clear D gene. The CDR3 has 14 residues. V was shortened by 2 bases and J by 4 bases, with 8 bases between the two germline ends. The germline gives CDR1 SNHLY, CDR2 FYNNEI. CDR3 coding DNA: TGTGCCAGCAGTGAATTACGAGGCACCGGGGAGCTGTTTTTT. This translates into CASSELRGTGELFF.

This clone was counted at least ten times. The chain links TRBV7-9 to TRBJ2-2; D remains ambiguous. The V and J ends lost 3 bases and 2 bases respectively, with 7 bases between them. From germline, CDR1 is SEHNR and CDR2 FQNEAQ (reference sequence). The CDR3 has 14 amino acids. In nucleotides, the CDR3 is TGTGCCAGCAGCTTGTGGCAAAACACCGGGGAGCTGTTTTTT. This gives the protein CASSLWQNTGELFF.

This chain links TRBV18 with TRBJ2-4; 7 nucleotides line up with TRBD2. CDR1 is KGHSH, CDR2 LQKENI, per germline. The ends lost 5 bases at V and 8 bases at J; junction bases unmatched: 3. The CDR3 totals 12 residues. Here the CDR3 DNA reads TGTGCCAGCTCAGGGGGGGAAGACATTCAGTACTTC. Translating gives CASSGGEDIQYF.

The table lists this clone with a few counts. The chain has TRBV7-2 and TRBJ2-1, with D maybe TRBD2 (6 bases). The CDR3 runs to 14 residues. Looked up from germline, CDR1 is SGHTA and CDR2 is FQGNSA. V was trimmed by 2 bases and J by 8 bases, leaving 13 bases between them. CDR3 sequence: CASSLSRDLYEQFF. The CDR3 nucleotides are TGTGCCAGCAGCTTATCCCGGGACTTGTATGAGCAGTTCTTC.

V usage is TRBV6-5 and J usage is TRBJ2-7; 9 positions match TRBD1. V trimming: 4 bases; J trimming: 7 bases; junction bases outside the gene matches: 14. Germline V gives CDR1 MNHEY, CDR2 SVGAGI. This CDR3 region has 16 residues. As DNA, the CDR3 is TGTGCCAGCAGTTTATCATCCGGGACAGGGATGGGTGAGCAGTACTTC. Its protein product is CASSLSSGTGMGEQYF.

The chain uses TRBV5-1 and TRBJ2-2, with D possibly matching TRBD2 (6 bases). The CDR3 has 13 residues. V was pared by 5 bases and J by 3 bases, with 8 bases between. Germline V CDR1 and CDR2: SGHRS, YFSETQ. CDR3 protein: CASRPGDTGELFF. In DNA form, the CDR3 reads TGCGCCAGCAGGCCGGGGGACACCGGGGAGCTGTTTTTT.

The CDR3: CAISPGQLNMNTEAFF. Written as DNA, the CDR3 is TGTGCCATCAGCCCGGGACAGCTAAACATGAACACTGAAGCTTTCTTT. This sequence joins TRBV10-3 and TRBJ1-1, with 7 bases that match TRBD1. The CDR3 loop spans 16 amino acids. With 6 bases clipped from V and 0 bases from J, the junction kept 10 bases outside the gene matches. Germline-derived CDR1 and CDR2 are ENHRY and SYGVKD.

This chain uses TRBV2 with TRBJ1-1, with D unclear. The CDR3 is made up of 12 amino acids. Trimming stripped 6 bases from V and 7 bases from J, with 12 bases between. Germline V CDR1 and CDR2: SNHLY, FYNNEI. The CDR3, as DNA: TGTGCCAGCAGGGGAGATGGAAATGAAGCTTTCTTT. This translates into CASRGDGNEAFF.

The table lists this clone with a few counts. The chain recombines TRBV9 with TRBJ2-5; maybe TRBD1 (6 bases). The V gene lost 5 bases and the J gene lost 5 bases, with 16 bases spanning the gap. Per the germline V gene, CDR1 is SGDLS and CDR2 is YYNGEE. This CDR3 spans 14 amino acids. CDR3 coding DNA: TGTGCCAGCAGTTTTCAGGTGCAGGGGGAGACCCAGTACTTC. Its translation is CASSFQVQGETQYF.

The V and J genes are TRBV9 and TRBJ1-1; D unresolved. This CDR3 has 17 amino acids. Germline assignment: CDR1 SGDLS and CDR2 YYNGEE. V gave up 0 bases and J gave up 3 bases, with 18 bases separating them. Here the CDR3 DNA reads TGTGCCAGCAGCGTAGGTGAGGACGGGGTGAGATACACTGAAGCTTTCTTT. This translates into CASSVGEDGVRYTEAFF.